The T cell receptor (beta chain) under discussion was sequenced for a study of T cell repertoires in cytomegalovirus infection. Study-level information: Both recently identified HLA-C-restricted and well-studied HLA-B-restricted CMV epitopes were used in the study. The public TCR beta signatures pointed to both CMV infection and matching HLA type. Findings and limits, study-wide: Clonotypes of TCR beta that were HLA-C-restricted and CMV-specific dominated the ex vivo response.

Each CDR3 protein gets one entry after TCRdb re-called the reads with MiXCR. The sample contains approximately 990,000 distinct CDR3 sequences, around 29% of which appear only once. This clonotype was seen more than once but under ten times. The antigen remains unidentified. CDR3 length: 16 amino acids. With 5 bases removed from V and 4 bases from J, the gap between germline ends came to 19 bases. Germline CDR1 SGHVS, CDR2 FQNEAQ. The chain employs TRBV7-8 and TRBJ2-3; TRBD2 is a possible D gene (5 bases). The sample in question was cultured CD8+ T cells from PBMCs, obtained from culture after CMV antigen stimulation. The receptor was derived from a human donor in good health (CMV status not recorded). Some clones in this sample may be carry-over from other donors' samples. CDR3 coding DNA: TGTGCCAGCAGCATCGACGGCGGCGACGGGGCAGATACGCAGTATTTT. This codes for CASSIDGGDGADTQYF. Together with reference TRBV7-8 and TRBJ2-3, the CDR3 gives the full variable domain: GAGVSQSPRYKVAKRGQDVALRCDPISGHVSLFWYQQALGQGPEFLTYFQNEAQLDKSGLPSDRFFAERPEGSVSTLKIQRTQQEDSAVYLCASSIDGGDGADTQYFGPGTRLTVL.